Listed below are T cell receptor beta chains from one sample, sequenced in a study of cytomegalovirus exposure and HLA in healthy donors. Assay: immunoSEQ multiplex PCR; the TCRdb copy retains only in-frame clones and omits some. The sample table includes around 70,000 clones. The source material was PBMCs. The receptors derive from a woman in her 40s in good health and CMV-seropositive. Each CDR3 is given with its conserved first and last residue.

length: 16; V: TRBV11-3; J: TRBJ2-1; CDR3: CASSLGTSGSYNEQFF
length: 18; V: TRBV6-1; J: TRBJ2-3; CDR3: CASSEGQGAYEEADTQYF
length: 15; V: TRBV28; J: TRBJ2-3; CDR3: CASISWTASTDTQYF
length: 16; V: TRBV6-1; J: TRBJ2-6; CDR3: CASSETRASGANVLTF
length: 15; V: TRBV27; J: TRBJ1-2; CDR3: CASSTVQGSKSGYTF
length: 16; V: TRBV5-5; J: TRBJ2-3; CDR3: CASSWGLAGSTDTQYF
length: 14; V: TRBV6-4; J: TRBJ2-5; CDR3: CASRPERGGETQYF
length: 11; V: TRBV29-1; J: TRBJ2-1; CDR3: CSAAVSSEQFF
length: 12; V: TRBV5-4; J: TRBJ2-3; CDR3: CASSLRRDTQYF
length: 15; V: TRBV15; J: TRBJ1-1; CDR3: CATSTDTYMNTEAFF
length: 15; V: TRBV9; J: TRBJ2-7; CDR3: CASSKDPRDTYEQYF
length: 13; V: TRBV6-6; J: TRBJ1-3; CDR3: CASTQGFGNTIYF
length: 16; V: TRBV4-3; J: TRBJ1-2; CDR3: CASSQEPGQGLYGYTF
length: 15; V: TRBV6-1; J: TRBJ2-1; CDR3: CASLGIGSSYNEQFF
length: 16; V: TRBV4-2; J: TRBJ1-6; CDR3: CASSQEGGRNNSPLHF
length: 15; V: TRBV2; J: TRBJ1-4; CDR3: CASSDTPRGFGKLFF
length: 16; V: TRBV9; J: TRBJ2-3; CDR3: CASSVLSGGGTDTQYF
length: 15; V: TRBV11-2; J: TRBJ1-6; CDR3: CASSLAGSYNSPLHF
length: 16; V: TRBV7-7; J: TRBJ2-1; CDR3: CASSVAQGAGYNEQFF
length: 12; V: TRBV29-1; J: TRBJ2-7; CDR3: CSVEDRIDEQYF
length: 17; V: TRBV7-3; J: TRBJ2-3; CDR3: CASSSYLGGEGTDTQYF
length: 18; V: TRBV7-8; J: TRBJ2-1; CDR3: CASSPDLAGGPNVNEQFF
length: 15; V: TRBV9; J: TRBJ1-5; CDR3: CASSVAGYSNQPQHF
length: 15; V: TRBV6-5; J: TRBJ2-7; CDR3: CASSSWDRGSYEQYF
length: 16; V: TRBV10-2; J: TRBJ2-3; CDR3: CASSDGSGRNTDTQYF
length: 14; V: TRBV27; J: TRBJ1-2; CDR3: CASSFRTGHYGYTF
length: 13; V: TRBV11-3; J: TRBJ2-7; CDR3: CASSLAGGREQYF
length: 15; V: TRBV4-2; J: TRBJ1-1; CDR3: CASSRITGQDTEAFF
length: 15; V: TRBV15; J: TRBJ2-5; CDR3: CATSSSPDIGETQYF
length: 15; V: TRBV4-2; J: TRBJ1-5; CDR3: CASSQVPGENQPQHF
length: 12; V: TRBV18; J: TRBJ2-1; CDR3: CASPPPEDEQFF
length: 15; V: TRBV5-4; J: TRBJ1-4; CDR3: CASSFHRGRDEKLFF
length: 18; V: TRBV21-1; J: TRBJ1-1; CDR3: CASSPPALFGGLRTEAFF
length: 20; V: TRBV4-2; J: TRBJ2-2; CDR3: CASSQDPGWGLAGATGELFF
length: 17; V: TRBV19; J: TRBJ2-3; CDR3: CASSIEGTVASTDTQYF
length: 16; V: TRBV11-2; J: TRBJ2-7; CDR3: CASSLAEGAVTYEQYF
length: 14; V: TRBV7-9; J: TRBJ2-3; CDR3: CASSTSGRVNTQYF
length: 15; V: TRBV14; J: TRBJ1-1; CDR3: CASSQNPGALPEAFF
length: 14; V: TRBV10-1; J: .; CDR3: CASSPGTGTYEQYF
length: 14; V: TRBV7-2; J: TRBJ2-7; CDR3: CATRGLAGTYEQYF